The 25 T cell receptor beta chains reported below all come from one sample, sequenced in a study of radiotherapy plus CTLA-4 blockade in lung cancer. Repertoires were generated with immunoSEQ multiplex PCR, while TCRdb's copy carries only in-frame clones and drops some. The sample has around 110,000 clones, around 85% seen once. Material: peripheral blood, obtained from a patient treated with radiotherapy plus ipilimumab. These receptors originate from a human donor with non-small cell lung cancer that progressed on radiotherapy plus ipilimumab. Some clones in this sample may be carry-over from other donors' samples.

The rearrangement joins TRBV7-9 to TRBJ2-3; 11 nucleotides agree with TRBD1. CDR1 SEHNR and CDR2 FQNEAQ come from the germline V gene (reference sequence). The CDR3 contains 16 residues. V gave up 3 bases and J gave up 4 bases; unmatched junction bases: 6. CDR3 loop: CASSLSPGQGADTQYF. CDR3 bases: TGTGCCAGCAGCTTGTCCCCGGGACAGGGGGCAGATACGCAGTATTTT.

The chain employs TRBV7-8 and TRBJ1-5; D gene ambiguous. The CDR3 has 16 amino acids. Trimming pared 3 bases from V and 4 bases from J, leaving 16 bases between. Germline CDR1 reads SGHVS; CDR2 reads FQNEAQ. The CDR3 spells CASSFTRTLGNQPQHF. DNA of the CDR3: TGTGCCAGCAGCTTTACAAGGACCTTGGGGAATCAGCCCCAGCATTTT. Supplemented by reference TRBV7-8 and TRBJ1-5, the full variable domain reads GAGVSQSPRYKVAKRGQDVALRCDPISGHVSLFWYQQALGQGPEFLTYFQNEAQLDKSGLPSDRFFAERPEGSVSTLKIQRTQQEDSAVYLCASSFTRTLGNQPQHFGDGTRLSIL.

This chain links TRBV2 with TRBJ2-2; D may match TRBD1 or TRBD2 (5 bases each). V was cut by 7 bases and J by 4 bases, with 16 bases left in between. The CDR3 runs 15 residues. Germline-derived CDR1 and CDR2 are SNHLY and FYNNEI. CDR3 nucleotide sequence: TGTGCCAGCAAACGGGTCGCAGGGACCACCGGGGAGCTGTTTTTT. Translated, it gives CASKRVAGTTGELFF.

This chain connects TRBV9 to TRBJ2-3; 15 nucleotides line up with TRBD2. The J segment lost 1 base and the V segment lost 3 bases, leaving 6 bases of the junction unmatched. From germline, CDR1 is SGDLS and CDR2 YYNGEE. The CDR3 is 18 residues long. CDR3 sequence: CASSAGLAGGRGTDTQYF. In DNA form, the CDR3 reads TGTGCCAGCAGCGCCGGACTAGCGGGGGGGCGAGGCACAGATACGCAGTATTTT.

V gene TRBV15 combines with J gene TRBJ1-2; D is ambiguous. Germline-derived CDR1 and CDR2 are LNHNV and YYDKDF (reference sequence). The CDR3 consists of 14 residues. Between the trimmed V and J ends, which lost 1 base and 3 bases, there was a span of 9 bases. CDR3 amino acids: CATSRGQRDYGYTF. CDR3 bases: TGTGCCACCAGCAGAGGGCAGAGGGACTATGGCTACACCTTC.

The chain is built from TRBV15 and TRBJ2-5; 8 bases fit TRBD1. Per the germline V gene, CDR1 is LNHNV and CDR2 is YYDKDF (reference sequence). The CDR3 is 14 residues long. V dropped 5 bases and J dropped 5; count of bases not matched to a gene: 7. The CDR3 sequence is CATSLRTGIETQYF. In DNA form, the CDR3 reads TGTGCCACCAGCCTCCGGACAGGGATCGAGACCCAGTACTTC. Drawing the rest from reference TRBV15 and TRBJ2-5, the complete variable domain is DAMVIQNPRYQVTQFGKPVTLSCSQTLNHNVMYWYQQKSSQAPKLLFHYYDKDFNNEADTPDNFQSRRPNTSFCFLDIRSPGLGDTAMYLCATSLRTGIETQYFGPGTRLLVL.

The chain recombines TRBV6-5 with TRBJ2-7; D is possibly TRBD1 or TRBD2 (6 bases each). The germline V and J ends were trimmed by 0 bases and 6 bases, with 15 bases remaining between them. The V gene's germline CDR1 is MNHEY and CDR2 SVGAGI. The CDR3 loop spans 15 amino acids. The CDR3 spells CASSYSFGGPIEQYF. Written as DNA, the CDR3 is TGTGCCAGCAGTTACTCGTTCGGGGGCCCTATCGAGCAGTACTTC.

The rearrangement links TRBV10-3 to TRBJ1-6; the match to TRBD1 covers 7 bases. The CDR3 extends over 15 amino acids. CDR1 ENHRY and CDR2 SYGVKD come from the germline V gene. Germline trimming cut 3 bases from V and 14 bases from J; bases unmatched to any gene: 13. CDR3 DNA sequence: TGTGCCATCAGTGATTTTCGACAGGGCATGGCGGCCCTCCACTTT. It translates to CAISDFRQGMAALHF.

V gene TRBV19 combines with J gene TRBJ1-2, with 9 nucleotides matching TRBD1. The CDR3 runs 14 residues. CDR1 and CDR2 from the germline V gene are LNHDA and SQIVND (reference sequence). V lost 4 bases and J lost 8; bases outside the gene matches: 8. The CDR3, as DNA: TGTGCCAGTAGTACCCTACAGGGGGCGCGAGGCTACACCTTC. Encoded protein: CASSTLQGARGYTF.

V is TRBV7-9 and J is TRBJ1-2, with 12 bases that match TRBD1. CDR1 is SEHNR and CDR2 is FQNEAQ in the germline V gene (reference sequence). There are 15 residues in the CDR3. The V and J ends lost 0 bases and 6 bases, in that order; junction bases with no gene match: 2. The CDR3 nucleotides are TGTGCCAGCAGCTTAGCGGGGACAGGGGGCAATGGCTACACCTTC. It translates to CASSLAGTGGNGYTF.

The rearrangement joins TRBV9 to TRBJ2-7; TRBD1 might be the D (8 bases). This CDR3 spans 19 amino acids. Germline CDR1 reads SGDLS; CDR2 reads YYNGEE. V lost 4 bases and J 3 bases, leaving 29 bases between the germline ends. The CDR3 sequence: CASSPYLGQGGGRDYEQYF. As DNA, the CDR3 is TGTGCCAGCAGCCCTTACCTTGGACAGGGCGGGGGTCGGGACTACGAGCAGTACTTC.

CDR3 sequence (DNA): TGTGCCAGCAGCTTACTAGAATACCGGCGGGAGACCCAGTACTTC. Amino acids: CASSLLEYRRETQYF. The rearrangement uses TRBV5-6 and TRBJ2-5, with a weak D call TRBD2 (5 bases). Germline V gives CDR1 SGHDT, CDR2 YYEEEE. The CDR3 length is 15 residues. Deletions cut 2 bases from V and 5 bases from J, with 16 bases between.

V usage is TRBV2 and J usage is TRBJ1-2, with D unclear. Looked up from germline, CDR1 is SNHLY and CDR2 is FYNNEI. Trimming took 8 bases from V and 6 from J, leaving 19 bases between them. The CDR3 spans 14 residues. CDR3 sequence reads: CASAGSSAQDGYTF. Written as DNA, the CDR3 is TGTGCCAGCGCAGGTTCCTCGGCCCAGGATGGCTACACCTTC.

The chain has TRBV5-1 and TRBJ2-7, with 12 bases lining up with TRBD2. Germline lookup yields CDR1 SGHRS and CDR2 YFSETQ. With V trimmed by 0 bases and J by 2 bases, 3 bases remained unmatched. CDR3 length: 16 amino acids. The CDR3: CASSLELAGGPYEQYF. Here the CDR3 DNA reads TGCGCCAGCAGCTTGGAACTAGCGGGGGGACCCTACGAGCAGTACTTC.

CDR3 region: CASSSLPRENYGYTF. In nucleotides, the CDR3 is TGTGCCAGCAGCTCTCTACCCCGGGAAAACTATGGCTACACCTTC. This chain links TRBV7-2 with TRBJ1-2; D uncertain. This CDR3 has 15 residues. Germline V CDR1 and CDR2: SGHTA, FQGNSA. V lost 4 bases, J lost 2 bases, and 14 bases lay in between.

V gene TRBV14 combines with J gene TRBJ2-1; D is ambiguous. The CDR3 is 12 amino acids. The ends were cut back, 1 base at V and 10 bases at J, with 8 bases in the middle. Germline CDR1 and CDR2: SGHDN and FVKESK. CDR3 sequence (DNA): TGTGCCAGCAGCCAAGTTACGACAGAGCAGTTCTTC. This codes for CASSQVTTEQFF.

J is TRBJ2-1 and V is TRBV6-1, with D possibly being TRBD1 (5 bases). This CDR3 contains 15 residues. The germline V gene encodes CDR1 MNHNS and CDR2 SASEGT. V was pared by 4 bases and J by 0 bases, with 10 bases between. The CDR3 bases are TGTGCCAGCAGTGCCCAGGGTATCTCCTACAATGAGCAGTTCTTC. This codes for CASSAQGISYNEQFF.

This clone was seen more than once but under ten times. The chain combines TRBV18 with TRBJ1-3, with 8 bases fitting TRBD1. The CDR3 has 14 residues. CDR1 is KGHSH, CDR2 LQKENI, per germline. V gave up 6 bases and J gave up 4 bases; unmatched junction bases: 5. DNA for the CDR3: TGTGCCAGCTCCCAAGGACAGGGCGGAAACACCATATATTTT. Amino acid sequence: CASSQGQGGNTIYF.

This chain connects TRBV7-8 to TRBJ2-1; D tentatively fits TRBD1 or TRBD2 (6 bases each). The V end lost 5 bases, the J end lost 5 bases, and 25 bases lay between the germline ends. CDR1 and CDR2 (germline): SGHVS, FQNEAQ. The CDR3 consists of 18 residues. CDR3 nucleotides: TGTGCCAGCAGCCGAGTGTCATTCGGGGGCCTCAAACACAATGAGCAGTTCTTC. Translation: CASSRVSFGGLKHNEQFF.

This clone was seen only once. CDR3: CASSLDHGGTGTPNTEAFF. The CDR3 DNA is TGTGCCAGCAGCTTAGACCACGGGGGGACAGGTACCCCGAACACTGAAGCTTTCTTT. The chain combines TRBV7-3 with TRBJ1-1, with TRBD1 identical over 8 bases. The J segment lost 1 base and the V segment lost 2 bases, leaving 15 bases of the junction unmatched. Per germline, CDR1 SGHTA and CDR2 FQGTGA. The CDR3 spans 19 residues.

This chain joins TRBV18 and TRBJ1-1; D is uncertain. The CDR3 has 14 amino acids. The V end was cut by 4 bases, the J end by 4 bases, with 13 bases between. Germline CDR1 is KGHSH and CDR2 is LQKENI. CDR3 bases: TGTGCCAGCTCACTACCGTCACGGAGCACTGAAGCTTTCTTT. Its translation: CASSLPSRSTEAFF.

The CDR3 DNA reads TGTGCCAGCAGCCTCGGGACAGGAGGGGACTATGGCTACACCTTC. Its protein product is CASSLGTGGDYGYTF. This chain uses TRBV14 with TRBJ1-2; 8 bases are shared with TRBD1. Trimming removed 4 bases from V and 3 bases from J; junction bases left unmatched: 7. The CDR3 runs to 15 residues. CDR1 is SGHDN and CDR2 is FVKESK in the germline V gene.

This chain connects TRBV28 to TRBJ1-1; no clear D gene. The germline V and J ends were trimmed by 4 bases and 11 bases, with 14 bases remaining between them. This CDR3 has 12 residues. CDR1 is MDHEN and CDR2 is SYDVKM in the germline V gene. For the CDR3, the DNA is TGTGCCAGCAGTTCGACCCTTGGCGAGGCTTTCTTT. As protein: CASSSTLGEAFF.

The chain uses TRBV19 and TRBJ2-7; D is perhaps TRBD1 or TRBD2 (5 bases each). The CDR3 is 13 residues long. V lost 4 bases and J 3 bases, leaving 10 bases between the germline ends. CDR1 and CDR2 from the germline V gene are LNHDA and SQIVND (reference sequence). CDR3 residues: CASSRGADYEQYF. In DNA form, the CDR3 reads TGTGCCAGTAGTAGAGGGGCTGACTACGAGCAGTACTTC.

The J gene is TRBJ1-4, the V gene TRBV6-5; possibly TRBD1 for D (5 bases). The CDR3 extends over 15 amino acids. Germline loops: CDR1 MNHEY, CDR2 SVGAGI. V lost 5 bases, J lost 3 bases, and 13 bases lay in between. The CDR3 here is CASSVTGLANEKLFF. The DNA of the CDR3 is TGTGCCAGCAGTGTAACGGGACTTGCTAATGAAAAACTGTTTTTT.